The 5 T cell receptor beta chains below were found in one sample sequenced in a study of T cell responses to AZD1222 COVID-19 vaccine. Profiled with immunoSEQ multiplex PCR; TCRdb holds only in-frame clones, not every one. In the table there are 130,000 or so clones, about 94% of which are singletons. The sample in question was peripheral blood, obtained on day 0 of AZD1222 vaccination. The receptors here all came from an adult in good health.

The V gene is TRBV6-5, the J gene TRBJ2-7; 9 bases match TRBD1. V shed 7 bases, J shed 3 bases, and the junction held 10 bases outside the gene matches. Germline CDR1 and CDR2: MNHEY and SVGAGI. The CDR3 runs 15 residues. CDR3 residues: CASIARGTGNYEQYF. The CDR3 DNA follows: TGTGCCAGCATTGCACGTGGGACAGGGAACTACGAGCAGTACTTC.

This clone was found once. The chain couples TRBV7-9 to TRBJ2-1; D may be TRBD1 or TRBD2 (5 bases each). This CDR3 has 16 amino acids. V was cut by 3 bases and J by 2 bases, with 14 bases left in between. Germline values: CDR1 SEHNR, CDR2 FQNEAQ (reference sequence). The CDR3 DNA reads TGTGCCAGCAGCTTTCGAGGGACCCTCCCCTACAATGAGCAGTTCTTC. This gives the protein CASSFRGTLPYNEQFF.

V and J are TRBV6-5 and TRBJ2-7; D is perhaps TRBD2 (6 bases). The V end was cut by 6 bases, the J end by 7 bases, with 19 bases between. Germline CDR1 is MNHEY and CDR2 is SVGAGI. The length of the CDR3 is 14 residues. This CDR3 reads CASRNGGSTREQYF. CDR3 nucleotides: TGTGCCAGCAGAAATGGGGGGTCAACGAGAGAGCAGTACTTC.

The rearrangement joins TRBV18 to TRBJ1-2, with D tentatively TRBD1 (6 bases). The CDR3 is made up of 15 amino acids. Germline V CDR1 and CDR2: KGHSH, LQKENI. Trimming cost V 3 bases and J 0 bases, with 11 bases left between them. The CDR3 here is CASSPYREANYGYTF. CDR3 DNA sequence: TGTGCCAGCTCACCGTACAGGGAGGCTAACTATGGCTACACCTTC.

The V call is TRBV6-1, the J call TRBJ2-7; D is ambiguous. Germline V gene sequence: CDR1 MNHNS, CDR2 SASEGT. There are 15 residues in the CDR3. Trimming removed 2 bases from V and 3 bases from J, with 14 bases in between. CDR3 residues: CASSESFSQRYEQYF. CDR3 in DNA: TGTGCCAGCAGTGAATCCTTCTCCCAGCGCTACGAGCAGTACTTC.